Following are 27 T cell receptor beta chains from one sample sequenced in a study of early T cells in non-severe SARS-CoV-2 infection. TCRdb re-analysed the 5' RACE reads in MiXCR, keeping a single row per CDR3 protein. The sample gives approximately 70,000 distinct CDR3 sequences, roughly an eighth of which show up once; over 11% is in the top ten. The sample comprised whole blood. The receptors come from an adult who was a healthcare worker with PCR-confirmed SARS-CoV-2 infection or an uninfected control (not recorded which).

This clonotype was observed many times. This sequence joins TRBV7-6 and TRBJ2-1, with TRBD2 identical over 7 bases. The V gene's germline CDR1 is SGHVS and CDR2 FNYEAQ. This CDR3 comprises 17 residues. V was pared by 1 base and J by 0 bases, with 6 bases of the junction left unmatched. The CDR3 coding sequence is TGTGCCAGCAGCTTAGGAGGGACTAAGAGCTCCTACAATGAGCAGTTCTTC. This gives the protein CASSLGGTKSSYNEQFF.

V is TRBV9 and J is TRBJ1-2; D possibly corresponds to TRBD1 (6 bases). Trimming stripped 0 bases from V and 3 bases from J, with 12 bases between. There are 15 residues in the CDR3. From germline, CDR1 is SGDLS and CDR2 YYNGEE. The CDR3 here is CASSVDTGIDYGYTF. The CDR3 DNA is TGTGCCAGCAGCGTAGATACAGGGATCGACTATGGCTACACCTTC.

CDR3 sequence (DNA): TGTGCCAGCAGTACAGGGGCGAGGGAGCAGTACTTC. Amino acid sequence: CASSTGAREQYF. The J gene is TRBJ2-7, the V gene TRBV6-6; 7 bases align to TRBD1. The CDR3 covers 12 residues. Germline lookup yields CDR1 MNHNY and CDR2 SVGAGI (reference sequence). With 5 bases clipped from V and 7 bases from J, the junction kept 5 bases outside the gene matches.

DNA for the CDR3: TGCAGCGCTCGGACAGGGCACAATTCACCCCTCCACTTT. Translated, it gives CSARTGHNSPLHF. This rearrangement joins TRBV29-1 to TRBJ1-6; 8 bases are shared with TRBD1. V lost 7 bases, J lost 7 bases, and 6 bases stayed unmatched. Germline loops: CDR1 SQVTM, CDR2 ANQGSEA. The CDR3 sequence is 13 residues long.

The table lists this clonotype with a few counts. This chain joins TRBV7-8 and TRBJ1-2; 7 bases agree with TRBD1. The CDR3 loop spans 14 amino acids. Trimming took 6 bases from V and 4 from J; bases not matched to a gene: 8. Germline V lookup: CDR1 SGHVS, CDR2 FQNEAQ. The CDR3: CASSQRRQGYGYTF. DNA for the CDR3: TGTGCCAGCAGTCAGAGAAGACAGGGCTATGGCTACACCTTC.

This clonotype was detected a few times. The V call is TRBV29-1, the J call TRBJ2-1; possible D gene TRBD1, 5 bases. The ends were cut back, 1 base at V and 8 bases at J, with 15 bases in the middle. Germline values: CDR1 SQVTM, CDR2 ANQGSEA. There are 14 residues in the CDR3. CDR3 sequence reads: CSVEGPQGTHEQFF. CDR3 sequence (DNA): TGCAGCGTTGAAGGTCCCCAGGGTACCCATGAGCAGTTCTTC.

This clonotype appeared a few times. V and J are TRBV6-5 and TRBJ1-2; tentatively, D is TRBD1 (5 bases). V lost 4 bases and J 5 bases, leaving 11 bases between the germline ends. Germline assignment: CDR1 MNHEY and CDR2 SVGAGI. The length of the CDR3 is 13 residues. CDR3 region: CASSLGPSYGYTF. The DNA of the CDR3 is TGTGCCAGCAGTTTGGGACCGAGTTATGGCTACACCTTC.

The chain joins TRBV5-1 to TRBJ2-5, with no clear D. The CDR3 contains 14 residues. CDR1 is SGHRS, CDR2 YFSETQ, per germline. With 1 base removed from V and 5 bases from J, the gap between germline ends came to 12 bases. CDR3 in amino acids: CASSLTKTGETQYF. The CDR3 region has the DNA TGCGCCAGCAGCTTGACCAAAACTGGGGAGACCCAGTACTTC.

This clonotype was seen repeatedly, ten times or more. This chain connects TRBV11-2 to TRBJ1-1; D call uncertain. The V end lost 2 bases, the J end lost 5 bases, and 6 bases lay between the germline ends. CDR1 and CDR2 (germline): SGHAT, FQNNGV. This CDR3 has 12 amino acids. This CDR3 is CASSLQDTEAFF. CDR3 DNA: TGTGCCAGCAGCTTACAGGATACTGAAGCTTTCTTT.

The chain combines TRBV9 with TRBJ2-7; no definite D call. V dropped 0 bases and J dropped 2 bases, with 9 bases sitting between them. Per the germline V gene, CDR1 is SGDLS and CDR2 is YYNGEE. The CDR3 spans 14 residues. CDR3 amino acids: CASSVGGTTYEQYF. In DNA form, the CDR3 reads TGTGCCAGCAGCGTAGGGGGTACCACCTACGAGCAGTACTTC.

Many counts were recorded for this clonotype. This chain connects TRBV11-2 to TRBJ2-3; the D gene is possibly TRBD2 (5 bases). Germline CDR1 and CDR2: SGHAT and FQNNGV. Trimming took 3 bases from V and 3 from J, leaving 16 bases between them. The CDR3 length is 16 residues. CDR3 protein: CASSFFRTSLTDTQYF. DNA for the CDR3: TGTGCCAGCAGCTTTTTCAGGACTTCCTTGACAGATACGCAGTATTTT.

This clonotype occurred a few times. The chain has TRBV27 and TRBJ1-1; D unclear. V lost 2 bases, J lost 1 base, and 8 bases lay in between. Germline V gene lookup returns CDR1 MNHEY and CDR2 SMNVEV (reference sequence). This CDR3 contains 14 residues. The chain's CDR3 is CASSLGWGNTEAFF. In DNA form, the CDR3 reads TGTGCCAGCAGTTTAGGGTGGGGGAACACTGAAGCTTTCTTT.

This clonotype has just a few counts. The genes are TRBV5-1 and TRBJ2-5, with TRBD1 matching over 7 bases. Trimming took 9 bases from V and 1 from J; bases not matched to a gene: 12. The germline V gene encodes CDR1 SGHRS and CDR2 YFSETQ. The CDR3 has 15 amino acids. The CDR3 sequence is CANRSGTASQETQYF. The DNA for the CDR3 is TGCGCCAACAGGTCCGGGACAGCAAGCCAAGAGACCCAGTACTTC.

Only a few counts were recorded for this clonotype. The chain is built from TRBV7-2 and TRBJ2-7; 7 bases are a match to TRBD2. V shed 5 bases, J shed 4 bases, and the junction held 11 bases outside the gene matches. The CDR3 has 15 amino acids. Germline V gives CDR1 SGHTA, CDR2 FQGNSA. The CDR3 DNA is TGTGCCAGCAGCAGCAGAAGCGGGACTCCTTACGAGCAGTACTTC. It yields the protein CASSSRSGTPYEQYF.

This clonotype appeared many times. V usage is TRBV20-1 and J usage is TRBJ1-1; D not certain. The CDR3 totals 11 residues. CDR1 is DFQATT and CDR2 is SNEGSKA in the germline V gene (reference sequence). V lost 5 bases, J lost 0 bases, and 4 bases lay in between. The CDR3: CSAFMNTEAFF. The CDR3 DNA follows: TGCAGTGCTTTTATGAACACTGAAGCTTTCTTT.

As for this clonotype: A much larger clone differs from this one at a single base, so this may be a read error. The chain has TRBV7-9 and TRBJ1-1; no clear D. The CDR3 contains 14 residues. CDR1 SEHNR and CDR2 FQNEAQ come from the germline V gene (reference sequence). V was pared by 10 bases and J by 8 bases, with 23 bases between. DNA of the CDR3: TGTGCCACCCTGGGAGGAGGGATTAAAAGCGAAGCTTTCTTT. It is translated as CATLGGGIKSEAFF. The whole variable domain, filled in from reference TRBV7-9 and TRBJ1-1, reads DTGVSQNPRHKITKRGQNVTFRCDPISEHNRLYWYRQTLGQGPEFLTYFQNEAQLEKSRLLSDRFSAERPKGSFSTLEIQRTEQGDSAMYLCATLGGGIKSEAFFGQGTRLTVV.

This clonotype was counted only a few times. The rearrangement uses TRBV12-3 or TRBV12-4 and TRBJ1-2, with 8 bases aligning to TRBD1. The ends lost 9 bases at V and 6 bases at J; junction bases unmatched: 6. The CDR3 is made up of 12 amino acids. The CDR3 here is CASWTGRDGYTF. The CDR3 bases are TGTGCCAGTTGGACAGGGCGGGATGGCTACACCTTC.

This clonotype appeared a few times. This chain links TRBV30 with TRBJ1-1, with TRBD1 identical over 9 bases. V gave up 5 bases and J gave up 3 bases; unmatched junction bases: 1. The CDR3 is made up of 12 amino acids. Germline V gene sequence: CDR1 GTSNPN, CDR2 SVGIG (reference sequence). In nucleotides, the CDR3 is TGTGCCTGGGACAGGGGGGACACTGAAGCTTTCTTT. This sequence encodes CAWDRGDTEAFF. Drawing the rest from reference TRBV30 and TRBJ1-1, the complete variable domain is SQTIHQWPATLVQPVGSPLSLECTVEGTSNPNLYWYRQAAGRGLQLLFYSVGIGQISSEVPQNLSASRPQDRQFILSSKKLLLSDSGFYLCAWDRGDTEAFFGQGTRLTVV.

This clonotype showed up just a few times. This chain links TRBV18 with TRBJ2-2, with 7 bases that match TRBD1. This CDR3 region has 16 residues. Germline trimming cut 4 bases from V and 3 bases from J; bases unmatched to any gene: 8. Germline assignment: CDR1 KGHSH and CDR2 LQKENI. This CDR3 reads CASSHPTGLDTGELFF. CDR3 DNA: TGTGCCAGCTCACACCCGACAGGGTTGGACACCGGGGAGCTGTTTTTT.

The V and J genes are TRBV7-3 and TRBJ2-2, with TRBD2 matching over 12 bases. The V gene end was trimmed by 5 bases and the J gene end by 3 bases; junction bases not matched to a gene: 4. This CDR3 contains 16 residues. Looked up from germline, CDR1 is SGHTA and CDR2 is FQGTGA. In DNA, the CDR3 is TGTGCCAGCAGCATGACTAGCGGGGGCTACACCGGGGAGCTGTTTTTT. It translates to CASSMTSGGYTGELFF.

This clonotype was detected a few times. The chain is built from TRBV27 and TRBJ2-7, with 7 bases identical to TRBD1. The trim removed 5 bases at V and 2 bases at J, leaving 3 bases unmatched. CDR1 and CDR2 from the germline V gene are MNHEY and SMNVEV (reference sequence). The CDR3 is 13 amino acids. This chain's CDR3 is CASSRQGTYEQYF. The CDR3 DNA reads TGTGCCAGCAGTCGACAGGGCACCTACGAGCAGTACTTC.

This clonotype was detected ten times or more. This chain uses TRBV13 with TRBJ1-2; D not certain. V dropped 0 bases and J dropped 7 bases, with 9 bases sitting between them. Germline lookup yields CDR1 PRHDT and CDR2 FYEKMQ (reference sequence). CDR3 size: 13 residues. The CDR3 nucleotides read TGTGCCAGCAGCTTAGGAGGGATCTCTGGCTACACCTTC. It specifies CASSLGGISGYTF.

This clonotype turned up a few times. This rearrangement joins TRBV25-1 to TRBJ1-1; D is uncertain. Germline loops: CDR1 MGHDK, CDR2 SYGVNS. There are 14 residues in the CDR3. Trimming left V 6 bases short and J 3 bases short, with 14 bases between. CDR3: CASSQKLGYTEAFF. The DNA of the CDR3 is TGTGCCAGCAGCCAAAAACTGGGCTACACTGAAGCTTTCTTT.

The rearrangement links TRBV6-4 to TRBJ2-7, with 9 bases that match TRBD1. Germline-derived CDR1 and CDR2 are MRHNA and SNTAGT. The CDR3 totals 15 residues. J lost 6 bases, V lost 6 bases, and 12 bases had no gene match. CDR3 DNA: TGTGCCAGCAGCGAAAACCCGGGACAGGGTGGCGAGCAGTACTTC. Protein: CASSENPGQGGEQYF.

In its sample, this clonotype was seen many times. J is TRBJ2-7 and V is TRBV6-2 or TRBV6-3, with no clear D. The V end lost 2 bases, the J end lost 7 bases, and 9 bases lay between the germline ends. The CDR3 spans 12 residues. Germline CDR1 MNHEY, CDR2 SVGEGT. The CDR3 bases are TGTGCCAGCAGTTACCCAAAGATAGAGCAGTACTTC. It specifies CASSYPKIEQYF.

This clonotype came up many times. The chain is built from TRBV6-1 and TRBJ2-1; 9 bases are shared with TRBD1. This CDR3 has 17 residues. Losses at the gene ends were 5 bases for V and 7 bases for J; bases not matched to a gene: 15. Germline CDR1 and CDR2: MNHNS and SASEGT. For the CDR3, the DNA is TGTGCCAGCAGTCCACTCGACGGGACAGGGTCATTGAATGAGCAGTTCTTC. It translates to CASSPLDGTGSLNEQFF.

This clonotype has a handful of counts. The chain recombines TRBV6-4 with TRBJ1-2; 10 bases are a match to TRBD1. The CDR3 has 14 residues. J lost 3 bases, V lost 5 bases, and 3 bases had no gene match. Germline lookup yields CDR1 MRHNA and CDR2 SNTAGT. CDR3 sequence reads: CASSPGQGYYGYTF. CDR3 DNA: TGTGCCAGCAGTCCGGGACAGGGGTACTATGGCTACACCTTC.